This entry concerns a single T cell receptor beta chain. Antigen: not known. Terminally differentiated effector memory CD45RA+ cells were excluded from the naive CD8 cells, which were CD45RO-negative and positively selected for CCR7. The data are from a study of shared clonotypes between healthy human individuals. As for the study in general: The donor group consisted of a couple of women and three men, aged 18 to 49. Study-level results: What limited the represented genetic and exposure-history diversity was the small number of donors.

This CDR3 has 13 residues. The ends lost 7 bases at V and 1 base at J; junction bases unmatched: 3. Germline V CDR1 and CDR2: SQVTM, ANQGSEA. The repertoire was sequenced with immunoSEQ multiplex PCR; TCRdb's copy has only in-frame clones and lacks some. The sample holds about 2 million clones, roughly 95% seen once. The sequenced material came from naive CD8+ T cells sorted from blood. This sequence was found in a man younger than 35 in good health. This chain joins TRBV29-1 and TRBJ1-5, with 8 bases that match TRBD1. The CDR3 DNA reads as TGCAGCGCTTGGACAGGGAGCAATCAGCCCCAGCATTTT. Amino acid sequence: CSAWTGSNQPQHF.